A single sample is the source of the 28 T cell receptor beta chains below, sequenced in a study of T cell repertoires in cytomegalovirus infection. Their antigens remain unidentified. MiXCR, run by TCRdb on the reads, gives a single entry per CDR3 protein. Among about 920,000 distinct CDR3 sequences listed, approximately 31% were seen once. The starting material was cultured CD8+ T cells from PBMCs, obtained from culture after CMV antigen stimulation. The origin of the receptors is a human donor in good health (CMV status not recorded). Some clones in this sample may be carry-over from other donors' samples.

The rearrangement uses TRBV5-6 and TRBJ1-6; D is ambiguous. CDR1 and CDR2 (germline): SGHDT, YYEEEE. This CDR3 is built from 16 residues. Trimming took 1 base from V and 0 from J, leaving 8 bases between them. The CDR3, as DNA: TGTGCCAGCAGCTTGAAAGAGAGCTCCTATAATTCACCCCTCCACTTT. Amino acid sequence: CASSLKESSYNSPLHF.

The rearrangement joins TRBV7-9 to TRBJ2-7; D gene uncertain. The CDR3 runs 14 residues. The germline V gene has CDR1 SEHNR and CDR2 FQNEAQ (reference sequence). V shed 5 bases and J shed 1 base, with 12 bases lying between them. The CDR3 sequence: CASSAQDGSYEQYV. CDR3 nucleotide sequence: TGTGCCAGCAGCGCTCAGGACGGATCCTACGAGCAGTACGTC.

The CDR3 loop is CASNEFEEGEDTEAFF. DNA of the CDR3: TGTGCCAGTAACGAGTTTGAAGAGGGGGAAGACACTGAAGCTTTCTTT. The genes are TRBV19 and TRBJ1-1; weak D call: TRBD1 (6 bases). The CDR3 is 16 amino acids. Germline V lookup: CDR1 LNHDA, CDR2 SQIVND (reference sequence). V gave up 7 bases and J gave up 3 bases, with 21 bases separating them. The full variable domain, completed using reference TRBV19 and TRBJ1-1, is DGGITQSPKYLFRKEGQNVTLSCEQNLNHDAMYWYRQDPGQGLRLIYYSQIVNDFQKGDIAEGYSVSREKKESFPLTVTSAQKNPTAFYLCASNEFEEGEDTEAFFGQGTRLTVV.

This clonotype was recorded a few times. The V call is TRBV6-5, the J call TRBJ1-5, with D possibly being TRBD1 (5 bases). Germline-derived CDR1 and CDR2 are MNHEY and SVGAGI. This CDR3 has 17 amino acids. V lost 5 bases, J lost 2 bases, and 19 bases lay in between. The CDR3 reads CASSNQRGTIRNQPQHF. The CDR3 DNA follows: TGTGCCAGCAGTAACCAACGGGGCACCATTCGCAATCAGCCCCAGCATTTT.

This clonotype was recorded only once. V is TRBV6-6 and J is TRBJ1-3, with 8 bases fitting TRBD1. There are 17 residues in the CDR3. J gave up 0 bases and V 6 bases, and 10 bases lay outside the gene matches. Germline values: CDR1 MNHNY, CDR2 SVGAGI (reference sequence). The CDR3 region is CASSGGQEAYSGNTIYF. The CDR3 nucleotides read TGTGCCAGCAGCGGGGGACAGGAAGCCTACTCTGGAAACACCATATATTTT.

The chain employs TRBV10-3 and TRBJ1-3; D not resolved. CDR3 length: 12 residues. The V end was cut by 2 bases, the J end by 6 bases, with 5 bases between. Germline CDR1 reads ENHRY; CDR2 reads SYGVKD. In DNA form, the CDR3 reads TGTGCCATCAGTGAGAGCGAAAACACCATATATTTT. This encodes CAISESENTIYF.

The chain couples TRBV4-3 to TRBJ1-1, with TRBD1 as a possible D gene (6 bases). The CDR3 covers 14 residues. Germline loops: CDR1 LGHNA, CDR2 YSLEER. Trimming left V 4 bases short and J 7 bases short, with 16 bases between. The CDR3 reads CASSLTTGDREAFF. DNA for the CDR3: TGCGCCAGCAGCCTAACGACAGGAGACCGTGAAGCTTTCTTT.

V is TRBV6-1 and J is TRBJ2-1; 10 nucleotides match TRBD2. Looked up from germline, CDR1 is MNHNS and CDR2 is SASEGT. This CDR3 comprises 17 residues. V dropped 4 bases and J dropped 0; count of bases not matched to a gene: 6. The CDR3 is CASSGLLAGSSYNEQFF. CDR3 DNA sequence: TGTGCCAGCAGTGGGTTACTAGCGGGAAGCTCCTACAATGAGCAGTTCTTC.

This sequence joins TRBV7-6 and TRBJ2-3, with 8 bases aligning to TRBD2. Per the germline V gene, CDR1 is SGHVS and CDR2 is FNYEAQ. The CDR3 spans 16 residues. V was pared by 5 bases and J by 3 bases, with 10 bases of the junction left unmatched. The CDR3 protein is CASSLPPGGGTDTQYF. As DNA, the CDR3 is TGTGCCAGCAGCCTGCCCCCGGGGGGGGGGACAGATACGCAGTATTTT. The entire variable domain, with the rest obtained from reference TRBV7-6 and TRBJ2-3, is as follows: GAGVSQSPRYKVTKRGQDVALRCDPISGHVSLYWYRQALGQGPEFLTYFNYEAQQDKSGLPNDRFSAERPEGSISTLTIQRTEQRDSAMYRCASSLPPGGGTDTQYFGPGTRLTVL.

This clonotype has just a few counts. An end of the junction does not agree with germline; a read error may underlie this. The chain combines TRBV12-3 or TRBV12-4 with TRBJ2-2; tentative D call: TRBD1 (6 bases). There are 16 residues in the CDR3. The CDR3 here is CASGFFALRGHGELFF. As DNA, the CDR3 is TGTGCCAGCGGTTTTTTCGCTCTCAGGGGTCACGGGGAGCTGTTTTTT.

This clonotype was seen many times. J is TRBJ2-1 and V is TRBV19; 7 bases agree with TRBD1. V lost 4 bases to trimming and J lost 5 bases; unmatched junction nucleotides: 8. This CDR3 spans 15 amino acids. CDR1 is LNHDA, CDR2 SQIVND, per germline (reference sequence). The CDR3 spells CASSSRQGRDNEQFF. CDR3 nucleotide sequence: TGTGCCAGTAGTAGTCGACAGGGAAGAGACAATGAGCAGTTCTTC.

The chain is built from TRBV11-2 and TRBJ2-3; D call uncertain. CDR1 is SGHAT and CDR2 is FQNNGV in the germline V gene. The germline V and J ends were trimmed by 0 bases and 5 bases, with 15 bases remaining between them. The CDR3 contains 16 residues. The CDR3 reads CASSLDQYSTVDTQYF. CDR3 bases: TGTGCCAGCAGCTTAGATCAATATTCCACAGTAGATACGCAGTATTTT. The variable domain in full, with the rest retrieved from reference TRBV11-2 and TRBJ2-3, is EAGVAQSPRYKIIEKRQSVAFWCNPISGHATLYWYQQILGQGPKLLIQFQNNGVVDDSQLPKDRFSAERLKGVDSTLKIQPAKLEDSAVYLCASSLDQYSTVDTQYFGPGTRLTVL.

The chain couples TRBV4-3 to TRBJ1-5, with TRBD1 identical over 7 bases. The CDR3 sequence is 14 residues long. Trimming removed 0 bases from V and 11 bases from J; junction bases left unmatched: 7. Germline assignment: CDR1 LGHNA and CDR2 YSLEER. CDR3 sequence reads: CASSQETGERAQHF. In nucleotides, the CDR3 is TGCGCCAGCAGCCAAGAAACAGGGGAAAGAGCCCAGCATTTT.

This clonotype was recorded a few times. The CDR3 bases are TGTGCCAGCAGTTACGTAGCGGGGGGGTACGAGCAGTACTTC. This encodes CASSYVAGGYEQYF. This sequence joins TRBV6-6 and TRBJ2-7; 11 bases are a match to TRBD2. The CDR3 runs to 14 residues. Trimming cost V 2 bases and J 4 bases; bases outside gene matches: 1. Germline values: CDR1 MNHNY, CDR2 SVGAGI (reference sequence).

The chain uses TRBV7-9 and TRBJ2-7, with no clear D. V was trimmed by 3 bases and J by 3 bases, leaving 21 bases between them. Germline CDR1 SEHNR, CDR2 FQNEAQ (reference sequence). The CDR3 runs to 17 residues. In DNA, the CDR3 is TGTGCCAGCAGCTTCAATCTTTGGCCCACGAAGGGCTACGAGCAGTACGTC. It is translated as CASSFNLWPTKGYEQYV.

Note on this clonotype: This may be a read error: a much more frequent sequence differs by one nucleotide. This chain links TRBV5-4 with TRBJ2-1, with 12 bases lining up with TRBD2. There are 14 residues in the CDR3. Germline loops: CDR1 SGHNT, CDR2 YYREEE (reference sequence). The CDR3 sequence is CAGSPPTSGGWQFF. The CDR3 nucleotides are TGTGCCGGCAGCCCTCCGACTAGCGGGGGCTGGCAGTTCTTC.

The chain links TRBV27 to TRBJ1-1, with 8 bases that match TRBD1. The J segment lost 1 base and the V segment lost 5 bases, leaving 9 bases of the junction unmatched. CDR1 MNHEY and CDR2 SMNVEV come from the germline V gene (reference sequence). The CDR3 loop spans 16 amino acids. The CDR3 sequence is CASSPKTGASNTEAFF. The CDR3 nucleotides read TGTGCCAGCAGTCCAAAGACAGGGGCTTCGAACACTGAAGCTTTCTTT.

V usage is TRBV12-5 and J usage is TRBJ2-7, with 8 nucleotides matching TRBD1. The J segment lost 0 bases and the V segment lost 2 bases, leaving 9 bases of the junction unmatched. Germline CDR1 LGHNT, CDR2 FRNRAP. This CDR3 has 17 amino acids. The CDR3 loop is CASGLYGTGISSYEQYF. CDR3 nucleotides: TGTGCTAGTGGTTTGTACGGGACAGGTATAAGCTCCTACGAGCAGTACTTC.

V is TRBV2 and J is TRBJ2-5, with TRBD2 matching over 8 bases. The CDR3 has 17 amino acids. The germline V gene has CDR1 SNHLY and CDR2 FYNNEI. J was trimmed by 2 bases and V by 0 bases; bases with no gene match: 8. The CDR3: CASSEAMIAGRQETQYF. In nucleotides, the CDR3 is TGTGCCAGCAGTGAAGCGATGATAGCGGGGAGACAAGAGACCCAGTACTTC.

The rearrangement uses TRBV4-3 and TRBJ2-7; tentatively, D is TRBD1 (6 bases). The CDR3 sequence is 18 residues long. Germline V gene lookup returns CDR1 LGHNA and CDR2 YSLEER. The V and J ends lost 1 base and 6 bases respectively, with 25 bases between them. CDR3 DNA: TGCGCCAGCAGCCAAGGCGTTCAGGACAGTTCATTCGGGTGCGAGCAGTACGTC. Translating it yields CASSQGVQDSSFGCEQYV.

This clonotype was found many times. This may stem from a read error, because a much larger clone lies one nucleotide away. This sequence joins TRBV7-2 and TRBJ2-1; possibly TRBD2 for D (6 bases). V lost 1 base and J 2 bases, leaving 6 bases between the germline ends. Germline loops: CDR1 SGHTA, CDR2 FQGNSA. This CDR3 region has 14 residues. The CDR3: CASSLGLAYNEQFF. CDR3 DNA sequence: TGTGCCAGCAGCTTAGGACTAGCCTACAATGAGCAGTTCTTC.

The CDR3 protein is CASSPRVSTDTQYF. The CDR3 DNA reads TGTGCCAGCAGCCCCAGGGTGAGCACAGATACGCAGTATTTT. The chain carries TRBV7-9 and TRBJ2-3, with D perhaps TRBD1 (5 bases). This CDR3 has 14 amino acids. Trimming stripped 5 bases from V and 0 bases from J, with 9 bases between. Germline assignment: CDR1 SEHNR and CDR2 FQNEAQ (reference sequence).

V usage is TRBV24-1 and J usage is TRBJ1-5; no definite D call. Germline CDR1 reads KGHDR; CDR2 reads SFDVKD. The CDR3 sequence is 13 residues long. The V and J ends lost 5 bases and 4 bases respectively, with 8 bases between them. The CDR3 spells CATSVRENQPQHF. The DNA for the CDR3 is TGTGCCACCAGTGTCCGGGAAAATCAGCCCCAGCATTTT.

This clonotype has a handful of counts. This sequence joins TRBV2 and TRBJ2-3; D possibly corresponds to TRBD1 (6 bases). Trimming left V 4 bases short and J 2 bases short, with 13 bases between. The CDR3 length is 15 residues. From germline, CDR1 is SNHLY and CDR2 FYNNEI. The CDR3 DNA is TGTGCCAGCAGTGCAACAGGGTTTGACACAGATACGCAGTATTTT. It translates to CASSATGFDTDTQYF.

With regard to this clonotype: A read error may be the cause here, since a much bigger clone is one base away. This chain uses TRBV7-2 with TRBJ2-1, with 9 bases identical to TRBD2. Germline V CDR1 and CDR2: SGHTA, FQGNSA. The CDR3 sequence is 16 residues long. CDR3 nucleotides: TGTGACAGCAGCCCGCGTAGCGGGGGCTCCTACAATGAGCAGTTCTTC. Amino acid sequence: CDSSPRSGGSYNEQFF.

This clonotype was found once. A much more abundant neighbour one base away suggests this may be a read error. This chain uses TRBV7-6 with TRBJ1-1; D ambiguous. The CDR3 totals 15 residues. Trimming removed 5 bases at V and 9 bases at J, with 22 bases between. Germline assignment: CDR1 SGHVS and CDR2 FNYEAQ. The DNA for the CDR3 is TGTGCCAGCAGCCGGCTTGTTGGAGGGCCGACTAAAGCTTTCTTT. It translates to CASSRLVGGPTKAFF.

This rearrangement joins TRBV27 to TRBJ1-2, with 7 bases lining up with TRBD1. This CDR3 has 15 residues. V shed 4 bases and J 4 bases; nucleotides not matched to a gene: 9. Germline V gene sequence: CDR1 MNHEY, CDR2 SMNVEV (reference sequence). The CDR3 nucleotides are TGTGCCAGCAGTTCCCATCCCCCAGGGGGCTATGGCTACACCTTC. Its translation: CASSSHPPGGYGYTF.

In its sample, this clonotype was seen many times. The chain employs TRBV12-3 or TRBV12-4 and TRBJ1-1; D unresolved. This CDR3 is 13 amino acids long. V was shortened by 1 base and J by 6 bases, with 9 bases between the two germline ends. CDR3 nucleotides: TGTGCCAGCAGTTTAGGAGGCAACCCTGAAGCTTTCTTT. It is translated as CASSLGGNPEAFF.